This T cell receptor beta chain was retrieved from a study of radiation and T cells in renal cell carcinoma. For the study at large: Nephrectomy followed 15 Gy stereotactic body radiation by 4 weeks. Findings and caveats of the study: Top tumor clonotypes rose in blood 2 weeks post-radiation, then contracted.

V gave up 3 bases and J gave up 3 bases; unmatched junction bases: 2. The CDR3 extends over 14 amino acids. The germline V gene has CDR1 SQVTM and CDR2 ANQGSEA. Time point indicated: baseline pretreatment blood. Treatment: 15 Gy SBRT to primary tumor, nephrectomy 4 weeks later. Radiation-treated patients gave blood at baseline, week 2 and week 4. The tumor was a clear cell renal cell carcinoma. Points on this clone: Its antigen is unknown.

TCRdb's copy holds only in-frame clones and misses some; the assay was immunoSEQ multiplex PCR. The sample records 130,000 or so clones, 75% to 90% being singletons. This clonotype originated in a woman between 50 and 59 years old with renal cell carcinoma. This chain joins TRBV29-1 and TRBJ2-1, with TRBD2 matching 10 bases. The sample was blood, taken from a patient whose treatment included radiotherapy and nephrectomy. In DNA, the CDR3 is TGCAGCGTTGAGGGACTAGCGCTCTACAATGAGCAGTTCTTC. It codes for CSVEGLALYNEQFF.